The present T cell receptor beta chain was sequenced within a study of blood T cell repertoires in COVID-19. Study processing details: Reference gene primer amplification gave nucleated cell count estimates. Assay: immunoSEQ multiplex PCR; the TCRdb copy retains only in-frame clones and omits some. Clone size and the V and J calls come from that table; the DNA yielded D and trimming. The sample carries over 400,000 clones, 88% recorded once. V lost 1 base and J lost 7, with 5 bases in between. CDR3 length: 12 residues. CDR1 and CDR2 (germline): SGHNT, YENEEA. The origin of this receptor is a woman aged 60-70 years who had recovered from COVID-19. The chain recombines TRBV11-3 with TRBJ2-1; D is unclear. The sequenced sample was PBMCs or T cells enriched from blood (not recorded which). The CDR3 is CASSLVYNEQFF. DNA for the CDR3: TGTGCCAGCAGCTTAGTATATAATGAGCAGTTCTTC.